The 5 T cell receptor beta chains given below trace back to one sample, sequenced in a study of T cell responses to AZD1222 COVID-19 vaccine. The table came from immunoSEQ multiplex PCR; TCRdb's copy has only in-frame clones and leaves some out. The table includes more than 100,000 clones, about 90% detected once. The material was peripheral blood, obtained on day 0 of AZD1222 vaccination. The receptors stem from an adult in good health.

The chain links TRBV24-1 to TRBJ2-3; D is undetermined. Germline V gene sequence: CDR1 KGHDR, CDR2 SFDVKD. The CDR3 has 15 amino acids. The ends were cut back, 4 bases at V and 3 bases at J, with 13 bases in the middle. In DNA, the CDR3 is TGTGCCACCAGTGACCCACGAGTAGGTACAGATACGCAGTATTTT. Its protein is CATSDPRVGTDTQYF.

This rearrangement joins TRBV7-9 to TRBJ1-3, with D hard to call. Germline CDR1 and CDR2: SEHNR and FQNEAQ (reference sequence). The V and J ends lost 1 base and 0 bases respectively, with 10 bases between them. The CDR3 extends over 16 amino acids. DNA for the CDR3: TGTGCCAGCAGCTTAGGGGTCTCTAACTCTGGAAACACCATATATTTT. Amino acid sequence: CASSLGVSNSGNTIYF.

The chain employs TRBV6-1 and TRBJ1-1; D is uncertain. The CDR3 length is 13 residues. Germline loops: CDR1 MNHNS, CDR2 SASEGT. V lost 3 bases to trimming and J lost 2 bases, with 7 bases between them. CDR3 in DNA: TGTGCCAGCAGTGACAGGCCCAACACTGAAGCTTTCTTT. Protein: CASSDRPNTEAFF.

The chain joins TRBV19 to TRBJ1-5; D is unresolved. In germline, CDR1 is LNHDA, CDR2 SQIVND (reference sequence). V was cut by 3 bases and J by 3 bases, with 12 bases left in between. The length of the CDR3 is 15 residues. Written as DNA, the CDR3 is TGTGCCAGTAGTATGGGTGGCAGGCCCAATCAGCCCCAGCATTTT. As protein: CASSMGGRPNQPQHF.

The J gene is TRBJ2-7, the V gene TRBV2, with unresolved D. From germline, CDR1 is SNHLY and CDR2 FYNNEI. V lost 2 bases and J lost 3, with 8 bases in between. The CDR3 is 13 residues long. The CDR3 reads CASSEPRLYEQYF. The CDR3 DNA is TGTGCCAGCAGTGAACCCAGGCTCTACGAGCAGTACTTC.